The T cell receptor (beta chain) under discussion was sequenced for a study of T cell repertoires in aging, cancer and after chemotherapy. Background on the study: Clear clonal overlap appeared across healthy donor samples taken over several months to years.

The template was genomic DNA from peripheral blood, not RNA. The CDR3 is 14 amino acids. TRB rearrangements spanning V, D and J were amplified using mixed TRB-A/B primers. TCRdb re-analysed the multiplex PCR reads in MiXCR, keeping a single row per CDR3 protein. Found here are 8,000 to 9,500 distinct CDR3 sequences, 34% of them singletons; the top ten hold approximately 3.5%. Sequenced sample: blood. This clonotype was obtained from a human donor in good health. The rearrangement uses TRBV21-1 and TRBJ2-2. TRBV21-1 counts as a pseudogene. The CDR3 DNA reads TGTGCCAGCAGCAAAGGGAGTGACACCGGGGAGCTGTTTTTT. Residues: CASSKGSDTGELFF.